This T cell receptor beta chain was identified in a study of blood T cell repertoires in COVID-19. Study at large: The cDNA or gDNA used as material had been derived from T cells, B-cell-depleted T cells, or PBMCs.

Per the original methods: For nucleated cells, counts were estimated from reference gene primer amplification. This table comes from immunoSEQ multiplex PCR, and its TCRdb copy is limited to in-frame clones, with some not included. That table is the source of V, J and clone size, and D and trimming were worked out from the DNA. The sample shows about 230,000 clones, approximately 88% of them seen only once. All enrollees were roughly 18 to 89 years old and from around 25 US areas. Germline CDR1 reads ENHRY; CDR2 reads SYGVKD. V lost 2 bases, J lost 6 bases, and 13 bases stayed unmatched. The CDR3 loop spans 19 amino acids.

Sequencing was performed on PBMCs or T cells enriched from blood (not recorded which). This chain uses TRBV10-3 with TRBJ2-1; 13 nucleotides line up with TRBD2. This TCR was sampled from a woman aged 25-40 years who had been exposed to COVID-19. The CDR3 DNA reads as TGTGCCATCAGTGAGGCCGCTAGACCCGGGACTAGCGGGACCAATGAGCAGTTCTTC. Its translation: CAISEAARPGTSGTNEQFF.